This T cell receptor beta chain was recovered during a study of type 1 and type 2 diabetes patients. Overall study context: Samples came from type 1 diabetic, type 2 diabetic or nondiabetic people, recruited in China.

In germline, CDR1 is SNHLY, CDR2 FYNNEI. V was shortened by 7 bases and J by 9 bases, with 16 bases between the two germline ends. The CDR3 consists of 14 residues. This clonotype was observed many times. PCR was run on genomic DNA. Amplification of the beta chain CDR3 used 30 forward and 13 reverse multiplex primers. TCRdb recomputed calls from the multiplex PCR reads with MiXCR, one row per CDR3 protein. Of some 250,000 distinct CDR3 sequences in the sample, roughly 50% were seen once. Sample: peripheral blood mononuclear cells (PBMCs). The clonotype comes from a young man with type 2 diabetes. The rearrangement joins TRBV2 to TRBJ1-6; D remains unclear. The CDR3 sequence: CASTSRAVGSPLHF. DNA of the CDR3: TGTGCCAGCACGTCTCGGGCCGTCGGTTCACCCCTCCACTTT.